This T cell receptor (beta chain) was profiled in a study of blood T cell repertoires in COVID-19. Study-level background: Some COVID-19 samples were acute and others convalescent; all came from the United States, Italy and Spain.

Method: immunoSEQ multiplex PCR; TCRdb's copy keeps in-frame clones and lacks some. The sample shows a few hundred thousand clones, approximately 85% of them seen only once. The CDR3 contains 15 residues. This receptor was taken from a man aged 30 to 39 who had recovered from COVID-19. The rearrangement uses TRBV21-1 and TRBJ2-7; the table's D gene call, TRBD1, was not cross checked with the DNA. TRBV21-1 is labeled a pseudogene. Material for sequencing was PBMCs or T cells enriched from blood (not recorded which). Written as DNA, the CDR3 is TGTGCCAGCAGCCCTACGAGGGGGCTCTCCTACGAGCAGTACTTC. This gives the protein CASSPTRGLSYEQYF.